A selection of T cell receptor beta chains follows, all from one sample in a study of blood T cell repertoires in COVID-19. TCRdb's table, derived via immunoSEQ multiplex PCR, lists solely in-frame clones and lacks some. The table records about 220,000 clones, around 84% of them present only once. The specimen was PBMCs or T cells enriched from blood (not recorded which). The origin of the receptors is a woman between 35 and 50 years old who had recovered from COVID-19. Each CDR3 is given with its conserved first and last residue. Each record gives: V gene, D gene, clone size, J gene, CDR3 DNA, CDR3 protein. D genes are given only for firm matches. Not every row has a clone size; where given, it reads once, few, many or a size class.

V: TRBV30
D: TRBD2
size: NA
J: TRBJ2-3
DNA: TGTGCCTGGAGTGTGTTGACTAGCGGGCGGGATACGCAGTATTTT
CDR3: CAWSVLTSGRDTQYF

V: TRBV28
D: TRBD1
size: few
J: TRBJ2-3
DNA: TGTGCCAGCAGTAACCAGGGGGCTAGGACAGATACGCAGTATTTT
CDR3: CASSNQGARTDTQYF

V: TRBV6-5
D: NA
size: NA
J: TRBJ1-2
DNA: TGTGCCAGCAGTTTTACTTACTGGGACTCGGGATATGGCTACACCTTC
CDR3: CASSFTYWDSGYGYTF

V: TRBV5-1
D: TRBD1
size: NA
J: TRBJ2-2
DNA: TGCGCCAGCAGCTTGGACAGGGGCGACACCGGGGAGCTGTTTTTT
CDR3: CASSLDRGDTGELFF

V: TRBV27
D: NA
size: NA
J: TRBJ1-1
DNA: TGTGCCAGCAGTTTAGCGGTAGGCACTGAAGCTTTCTTT
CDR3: CASSLAVGTEAFF

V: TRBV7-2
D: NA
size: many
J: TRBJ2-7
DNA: TGTGCCAGCAGCTCGGGATTGCCCTCGCTTGAGCAGTACTTC
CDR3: CASSSGLPSLEQYF

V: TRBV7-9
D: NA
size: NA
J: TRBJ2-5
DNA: TGTGCCAGCAGCCGGGACTGGGGGGAAGAGACCCAGTACTTC
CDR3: CASSRDWGEETQYF

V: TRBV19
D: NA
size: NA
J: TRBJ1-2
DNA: TGTGCCAGTAGTGGTGGCAGGGCTAACTATGGCTACACCTTC
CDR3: CASSGGRANYGYTF

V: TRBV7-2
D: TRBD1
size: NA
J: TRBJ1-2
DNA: TGTGCCAGCAGCCAATATTCTGGACAGGGCGGCTATGGCTACACCTTC
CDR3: CASSQYSGQGGYGYTF

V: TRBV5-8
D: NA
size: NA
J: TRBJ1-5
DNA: NA
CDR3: CASSLLLSGVPQPQHF

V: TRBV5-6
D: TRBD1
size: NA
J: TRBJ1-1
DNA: TGTGCCAGCAGCGCCGGGACAGGGATGAACACTGAAGCTTTCTTT
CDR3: CASSAGTGMNTEAFF

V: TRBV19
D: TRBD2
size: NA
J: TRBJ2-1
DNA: TGTGCCAGTAGTATCGGGGCTAGCGGCTACTCCTACAATGAGCAGTTCTTC
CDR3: CASSIGASGYSYNEQFF

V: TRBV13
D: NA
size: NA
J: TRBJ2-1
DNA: TGTGCCAGCAGCATAGGTGAGAATCCACGGGGGTTCTTC
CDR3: CASSIGENPRGFF

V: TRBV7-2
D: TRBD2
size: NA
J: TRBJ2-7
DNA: TGTGCCAGCAGCTTAGGGACTAGCGGGAGAAGAGAGCAGTACTTC
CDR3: CASSLGTSGRREQYF

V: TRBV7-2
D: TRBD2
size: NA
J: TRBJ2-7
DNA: TGTGCCAGCAGCTCCAACATGGGACTAGCGGACTTC
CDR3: CASSSNMGLADF

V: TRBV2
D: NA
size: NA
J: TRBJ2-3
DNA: TGTGCCGGAAGGGTAGCGACTAGCACAGATACGCAGTATTTT
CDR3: CAGRVATSTDTQYF

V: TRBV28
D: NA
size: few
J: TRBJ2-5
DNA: TGTGCCAGCACCCTTGGTCGGGGGTTTCCAGAGACCCAGTACTTC
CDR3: CASTLGRGFPETQYF

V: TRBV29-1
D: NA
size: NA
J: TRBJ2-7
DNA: TGCAGCGTCCACGAACTCGGGTTCGAGCAGTACTTC
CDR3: CSVHELGFEQYF

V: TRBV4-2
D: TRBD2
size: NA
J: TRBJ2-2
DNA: TGTGCCAGCAGCCAAGAAAGACGCTTAGCGGGAGGGGACACCGGGGAGCTGTTTTTT
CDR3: CASSQERRLAGGDTGELFF

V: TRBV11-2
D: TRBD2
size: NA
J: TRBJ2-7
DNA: TGTGCCAGCAGCTCAATCCCCGGGACTACAGCGTACGAGCAGTACTTC
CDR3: CASSSIPGTTAYEQYF

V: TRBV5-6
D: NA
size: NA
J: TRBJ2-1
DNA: TGTGCCAGCAGCTCCGGGTTTCGGAATGAGCAGTTCTTC
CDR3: CASSSGFRNEQFF

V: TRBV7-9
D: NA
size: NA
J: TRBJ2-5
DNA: TGTGCCAGCAGCCGAAGCGGCCAAGAGACCCAGTACTTC
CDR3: CASSRSGQETQYF

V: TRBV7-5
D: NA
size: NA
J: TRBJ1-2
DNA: TGTGCCAGAAGCTCCTCAGGTCCCGGTCCGCCCCAGGCTGGCTACACCTTC
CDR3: CARSSSGPGPPQAGYTF

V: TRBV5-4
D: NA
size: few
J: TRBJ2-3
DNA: TGTGCCAGCAGCACCACAGGGAAGGGTCGGCAGTATTTT
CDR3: CASSTTGKGRQYF

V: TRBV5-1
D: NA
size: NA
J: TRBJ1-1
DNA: TGCGCCAGCAGCTTGGGAGTTATGAACACTGAAGCTTTCTTT
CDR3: CASSLGVMNTEAFF

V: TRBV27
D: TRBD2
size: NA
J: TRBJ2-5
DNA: TGTGCCAGCAGTTTAACTAGGACTAGCGGACAGACCCAGTACTTC
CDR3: CASSLTRTSGQTQYF

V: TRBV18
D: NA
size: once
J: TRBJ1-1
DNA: TGTGCCAGCTCAGCCGCGACAGTAAACACTGAAGCTTTCTTT
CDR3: CASSAATVNTEAFF

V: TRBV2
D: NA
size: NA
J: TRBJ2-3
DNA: TGTGCCAGCAGATATTGGGACTCCACAGATACGCAGTATTTT
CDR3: CASRYWDSTDTQYF

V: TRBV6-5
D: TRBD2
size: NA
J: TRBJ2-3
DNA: TGTGCCAGCAGCCCCGGCGGGGGAGATACGCAGTATTTT
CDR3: CASSPGGGDTQYF

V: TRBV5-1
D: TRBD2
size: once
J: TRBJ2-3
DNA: TGCGCCAGCAGCTTCCCTAGCGGGCCTAGCACAGATACGCAGTATTTT
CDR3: CASSFPSGPSTDTQYF

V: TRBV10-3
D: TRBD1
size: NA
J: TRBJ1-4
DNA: TGTGCCATCAGGGCTGGACAGGGACTTTCTAATGAAAAACTGTTTTTT
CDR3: CAIRAGQGLSNEKLFF

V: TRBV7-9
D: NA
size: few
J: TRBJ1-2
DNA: TGTGCCAGCAGCTTAGGGCGGCCAGTCGACGGCTACACCTTC
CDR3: CASSLGRPVDGYTF

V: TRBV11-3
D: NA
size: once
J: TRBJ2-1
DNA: TGTGCCAGCAGCCTAAACGAGGACAATGAGCAGTTCTTC
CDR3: CASSLNEDNEQFF

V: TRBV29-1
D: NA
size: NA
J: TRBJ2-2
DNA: TGCAGCGTTGAAGATCGGAGGACAGAGAACACCGGGGAGCTGTTTTTT
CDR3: CSVEDRRTENTGELFF

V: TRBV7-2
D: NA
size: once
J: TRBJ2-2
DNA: TGTGCCAGCAGCTTATTGGCAGGGTCCGGGGAGCTGTTTTTT
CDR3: CASSLLAGSGELFF

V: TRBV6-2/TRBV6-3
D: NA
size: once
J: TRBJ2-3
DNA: TGTGCCAGCAGCAGTTACAGGCTGGGGGGAGATACGCAGTATTTT
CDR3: CASSSYRLGGDTQYF

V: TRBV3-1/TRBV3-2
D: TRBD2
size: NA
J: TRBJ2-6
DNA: TGTGCCAGCAGACCGACTAGCGGGACTCCCGGCTCTGGGGCCAACGTCCTGACTTTC
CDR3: CASRPTSGTPGSGANVLTF

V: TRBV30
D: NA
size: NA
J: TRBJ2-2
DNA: TGTGCCTGGAGCTCCGGGGGTCCCGGGGAGCTGTTTTTT
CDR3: CAWSSGGPGELFF

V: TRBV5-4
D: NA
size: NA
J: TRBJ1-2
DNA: TGTGCCAGCAGGCTCACCGGGGGGAGCTATGGCTACACCTTC
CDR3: CASRLTGGSYGYTF

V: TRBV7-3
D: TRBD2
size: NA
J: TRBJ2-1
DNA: TGTGCCAGCAGCCGGGGGGATGAGCAGTTCTTC
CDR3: CASSRGDEQFF

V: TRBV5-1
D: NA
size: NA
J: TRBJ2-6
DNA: TGCGCCAGCAGATCGTCGACTTCTGGGGCCAACGTCCTGACTTTC
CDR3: CASRSSTSGANVLTF

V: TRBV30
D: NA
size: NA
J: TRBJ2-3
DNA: TGTGCCTGGAGCGCGGAGCTAGCCCGCACAGATACGCAGTATTTT
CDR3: CAWSAELARTDTQYF

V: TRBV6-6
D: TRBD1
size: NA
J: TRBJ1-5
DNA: TGTGCCAGCAGTTCCGAGTATGACAGGGGCTATCAGCCCCAGCATTTT
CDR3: CASSSEYDRGYQPQHF

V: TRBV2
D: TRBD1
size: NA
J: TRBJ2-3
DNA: TGTGCCAGCGGGGGGACAGGGGGCGCGAGAGATACGCAGTATTTT
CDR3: CASGGTGGARDTQYF

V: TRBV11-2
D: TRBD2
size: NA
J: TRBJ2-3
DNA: TGTGCCAGCAGCTTAGTGGGGTTCGGGGGGAGCATCCCCGATACGCAGTATTTT
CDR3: CASSLVGFGGSIPDTQYF

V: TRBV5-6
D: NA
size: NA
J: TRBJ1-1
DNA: TGTGCCAGCAGCCCTAGAGGGTCGTACACTGAAGCTTTCTTT
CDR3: CASSPRGSYTEAFF

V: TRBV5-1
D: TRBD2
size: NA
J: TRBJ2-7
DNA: TGCGCCAGCAGCTTGGGGCTAGCGGGAGGGCTTGGCGAGCAGTACTTC
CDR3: CASSLGLAGGLGEQYF

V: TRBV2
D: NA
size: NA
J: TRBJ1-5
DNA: TGTGCCAGCAGTGAGGGGGGGCAGGTTGGGCCCCAGCATTTT
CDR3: CASSEGGQVGPQHF

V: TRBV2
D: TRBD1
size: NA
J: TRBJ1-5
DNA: TGTGCCAGCAGTAGAAATACAGGGGACCAGCCCCAGCATTTT
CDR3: CASSRNTGDQPQHF

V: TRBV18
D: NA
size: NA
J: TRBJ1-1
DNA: TGTGCCAGCTCACCCAGTGGAGGGTACACTGAAGCTTTCTTT
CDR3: CASSPSGGYTEAFF

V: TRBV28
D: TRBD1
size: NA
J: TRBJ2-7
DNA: TGTGCCAGCAGTTTAATTGAGGGGGCGCGGGAGCAGTACTTC
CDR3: CASSLIEGAREQYF

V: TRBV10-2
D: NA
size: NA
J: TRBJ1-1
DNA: TGCGCCAGCAGTGGGAGATTGGGACAAAAGACTGAAGCTTTCTTT
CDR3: CASSGRLGQKTEAFF

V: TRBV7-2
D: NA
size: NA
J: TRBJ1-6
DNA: TGTGCCAGCAGCGTAGACAGTAATTCACCCCTCCACTTT
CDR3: CASSVDSNSPLHF